This TCR beta chain is drawn from a study of cytomegalovirus exposure and HLA in healthy donors. Turning to the study itself: Samples from HLA-typed donors yielded approximately 80 million unique TCRs in an early data release. Notes on the study in general: There was a cluster of highly shared sequence variants that was likely a sequencing artifact. Later on, a genetic analysis was performed. It linked a missense variant in DCLRE1C with V- and J-gene trimming of TCR beta. Previously analyzed data showed that most TCR beta V segments were productive at a frequency of about 90% or about 30%.

Of note for this clone: Its antigen is still unknown. This sample includes further DNA sequences coding for the same CDR3.

Trimming stripped 0 bases from V and 1 base from J, with 7 bases between. The CDR3 length is 14 residues. Germline values: CDR1 SQVTM, CDR2 ANQGSEA. The PCR used 60 Vbeta and 13 Jbeta primers. Clones were read by immunoSEQ multiplex PCR, and TCRdb kept only the in-frame ones, dropping some. The data hold 200,000 or so clones, with 60% to 80% observed a single time. The clonotype comes from a male donor in good health and CMV-seronegative. The sequencing input was PBMCs. The chain has TRBV29-1 and TRBJ2-1, with a possible D match to TRBD1 (5 bases). The CDR3 nucleotides read TGCAGCGTTGAAGATTCAGGGTCCTACAATGAGCAGTTCTTC. As protein: CSVEDSGSYNEQFF.